Shown below are 27 T cell receptor beta chains from a single sample sequenced in a study of molecular identifiers for immune sequencing clone quantification. MiXCR, applied by TCRdb to the PCR reads, yields one record per CDR3 protein. The sample lists hundreds of thousands of distinct CDR3 sequences; just under 20% were seen once. The sample taken for sequencing was naive CD8+ T cells from blood, with Jurkat cell RNA spiked in. Subset defined: FACS-sorted CD8+CD4-CCR7+CD45RA+ naive T cells. These receptors came from a human donor in good health. Some libraries in this study had Jurkat cell RNA spiked in.

This clonotype was seen ten or more times. V usage is TRBV13 and J usage is TRBJ2-3; D unresolved. V lost 2 bases to trimming and J lost 1 base, with 10 bases between them. CDR3 size: 15 residues. Germline V gives CDR1 PRHDT, CDR2 FYEKMQ (reference sequence). DNA for the CDR3: TGTGCCAGCAGCTTACCTTTCGGAGGCACAGATACGCAGTATTTT. Its protein product is CASSLPFGGTDTQYF.

Comments on this clonotype: Here the CDR3 omits its conserved ending phenylalanine or tryptophan, so a read error is the likely source. This rearrangement joins TRBV6-5 to TRBJ2-1; 10 positions agree with TRBD2. Germline trimming cut 4 bases from V and 7 bases from J; bases unmatched to any gene: 7. Germline V gene lookup returns CDR1 MNHEY and CDR2 SVGAGI. The CDR3 runs to 15 residues. The CDR3 DNA is TGTGCCAGCAGTTCATCCGGGACTAGCGTAAATGAGCAGTTCCTC. Residues: CASSSSGTSVNEQFL.

This clonotype was recorded many times. This sequence joins TRBV2 and TRBJ1-1; 7 bases are a match to TRBD1. Trimming took 0 bases from V and 3 from J; bases not matched to a gene: 1. Germline CDR1 is SNHLY and CDR2 is FYNNEI. The length of the CDR3 is 14 residues. CDR3 region: CASSEAQGYTEAFF. CDR3 DNA sequence: TGTGCCAGCAGTGAAGCACAGGGGTACACTGAAGCTTTCTTT.

This clonotype came up many times. The chain uses TRBV30 and TRBJ1-1, with D maybe TRBD1 (5 bases). Germline CDR1 and CDR2: GTSNPN and SVGIG (reference sequence). V was cut by 8 bases and J by 4 bases, with 17 bases left in between. This CDR3 is 13 amino acids long. The CDR3 here is CAASGGGITEAFF. The CDR3 DNA reads TGTGCCGCGTCCGGGGGGGGAATCACTGAAGCTTTCTTT.

At least ten counts were recorded for this clonotype. The chain joins TRBV29-1 to TRBJ2-7; a possible D gene is TRBD2 (5 bases). The CDR3 is made up of 11 amino acids. The V and J ends lost 5 bases and 3 bases respectively, with 8 bases between them. Germline-derived CDR1 and CDR2 are SQVTM and ANQGSEA. CDR3 sequence reads: CSVTGNYEQYF. The CDR3 DNA reads as TGCAGCGTTACGGGGAACTACGAGCAGTACTTC.

This clonotype was seen at least ten times. V usage is TRBV7-9 and J usage is TRBJ2-3; D tentatively fits TRBD1 or TRBD2 (5 bases each). This CDR3 is 15 amino acids long. Germline V gene lookup returns CDR1 SEHNR and CDR2 FQNEAQ (reference sequence). V was cut by 5 bases and J by 2 bases, with 14 bases left in between. CDR3 in DNA: TGTGCCAGCAGCGGCTGGGGGACCACCACAGATACGCAGTATTTT. Residues: CASSGWGTTTDTQYF.

In this sample, this clonotype turned up many times. This chain links TRBV30 with TRBJ1-1; 7 nucleotides match TRBD1. This CDR3 is built from 14 residues. Germline V lookup: CDR1 GTSNPN, CDR2 SVGIG (reference sequence). The ends lost 3 bases at V and 4 bases at J; junction bases unmatched: 8. In DNA, the CDR3 is TGTGCCTGGAGCCATACAGGGGCAGCCACTGAAGCTTTCTTT. Amino acids: CAWSHTGAATEAFF.

This clonotype was seen repeatedly, ten times or more. The chain carries TRBV7-9 and TRBJ1-4; D unclear. The CDR3 is 12 residues long. The V and J ends lost 5 bases and 12 bases respectively, with 13 bases between them. In germline, CDR1 is SEHNR, CDR2 FQNEAQ (reference sequence). The CDR3 nucleotides are TGTGCCAGCAGCGACGACAAGCTGGAACTGTTTTTT. It codes for CASSDDKLELFF.

In this sample, this clonotype turned up many times. V gene TRBV6-5 combines with J gene TRBJ2-3; tentative D call: TRBD1 (6 bases). There are 13 residues in the CDR3. The germline gives CDR1 MNHEY, CDR2 SVGAGI. The germline V and J ends were trimmed by 2 bases and 5 bases, with 8 bases remaining between them. The CDR3 is CASSYLGGDTQYF. DNA of the CDR3: TGTGCCAGCAGTTACCTAGGGGGAGATACGCAGTATTTT.

This clonotype was observed at least ten times. V gene TRBV27 combines with J gene TRBJ1-4, with D hard to call. The CDR3 totals 14 residues. Trimming shortened V by 3 bases and J by 4 bases, and 9 bases separated the two germline ends. The germline V gene encodes CDR1 MNHEY and CDR2 SMNVEV (reference sequence). The CDR3 bases are TGTGCCAGCAGTTTTGACCCGTTTAATGAAAAACTGTTTTTT. Translating it yields CASSFDPFNEKLFF.

This clonotype was detected many times. The rearrangement joins TRBV7-2 to TRBJ2-3, with D tentatively TRBD2 (6 bases). V lost 3 bases and J lost 5, with 18 bases in between. CDR1 is SGHTA and CDR2 is FQGNSA in the germline V gene. This CDR3 comprises 16 residues. The CDR3 loop is CASSFSTGVWGDTQYF. In nucleotides, the CDR3 is TGTGCCAGCAGCTTCTCAACGGGAGTGTGGGGAGATACGCAGTATTTT.

This clonotype was counted between two and nine times. The CDR3 DNA is TGTGCCAGCAGCCCCCCGCAGGGGTACTATAATTCACCCCTCCACTTT. Amino acid sequence: CASSPPQGYYNSPLHF. This chain connects TRBV7-9 to TRBJ1-6; tentative D call: TRBD1 (6 bases). This CDR3 spans 16 amino acids. CDR1 is SEHNR and CDR2 is FQNEAQ in the germline V gene (reference sequence). V was trimmed by 5 bases and J by 3 bases, leaving 14 bases between them.

Notes on this clonotype: A much larger clonotype is one base distant, so this may be a read error. V and J are TRBV24-1 and TRBJ1-1, with no clear D. Germline loops: CDR1 KGHDR, CDR2 SFDVKD. This CDR3 is built from 11 residues. The CDR3 loop reads CTTDDGVEAFF. The DNA of the CDR3 is TGTACCACCGATGACGGAGTTGAAGCTTTCTTT.

In the case of this clonotype: This may be a read error: a much more frequent sequence differs by one nucleotide. The V gene is TRBV20-1, the J gene TRBJ1-2; possible D gene TRBD1, 5 bases. CDR1 and CDR2 (germline): DFQATT, SNEGSKA (reference sequence). CDR3 length: 15 amino acids. Here the CDR3 DNA reads TGCAGTGCTAGTCCCCTCCGCCAGGGAGACTATGGCCACACCTTC. Its translation is CSASPLRQGDYGHTF.

In this sample, this clonotype turned up a few times. The rearrangement joins TRBV3-1 to TRBJ1-2; D is undetermined. V gave up 4 bases and J gave up 4 bases, with 13 bases separating them. Germline CDR1 LGHDT, CDR2 YNNKEL (reference sequence). CDR3 length equals 14 residues. CDR3 region: CASSPTFAGYGYTF. Here the CDR3 DNA reads TGTGCCAGCAGCCCGACGTTCGCAGGCTATGGCTACACCTTC.

Comments on this clonotype: A clone one base away is much larger, so this may be a read error. The chain couples TRBV6-2 or TRBV6-3 to TRBJ2-7, with D tentatively TRBD2 (5 bases). Germline CDR1 reads MNHEY; CDR2 reads SVGEGT. This CDR3 is 13 amino acids long. The V gene lost 7 bases and the J gene lost 9 bases, with 19 bases spanning the gap. CDR3 bases: TGTGCCAGCAAAGTCGGACTGTCCGTAGGGCAGTACTTC. Amino acid sequence: CASKVGLSVGQYF.

This clonotype was seen many times. This chain uses TRBV24-1 with TRBJ2-1; the D gene is possibly TRBD2 (6 bases). Germline V gene lookup returns CDR1 KGHDR and CDR2 SFDVKD. The CDR3 is 15 amino acids. Deletions cut 12 bases from V and 0 bases from J, with 17 bases between. CDR3 DNA sequence: TGTGCCCCAAGGGCGGGGCAAAACTCCTACAATGAGCAGTTCTTC. Its protein product is CAPRAGQNSYNEQFF.

This clonotype was counted many times. This chain uses TRBV11-2 with TRBJ1-4, with D possibly matching TRBD1 (5 bases). Trimming stripped 5 bases from V and 4 bases from J, with 14 bases between. The germline V gene has CDR1 SGHAT and CDR2 FQNNGV. This CDR3 contains 15 residues. Here the CDR3 DNA reads TGTGCCAGCAGCCAACGACAGCGCCTTAATGAAAAACTGTTTTTT. Translating it yields CASSQRQRLNEKLFF.

This clonotype appeared many times. V is TRBV7-9 and J is TRBJ1-3; D remains ambiguous. The CDR3 contains 15 residues. Germline assignment: CDR1 SEHNR and CDR2 FQNEAQ (reference sequence). The ends were cut back, 3 bases at V and 4 bases at J, with 13 bases in the middle. This CDR3 is CASSFPAPDGNTIYF. The CDR3 bases are TGTGCCAGCAGCTTCCCCGCCCCGGACGGAAACACCATATATTTT. The full variable domain, rest sourced from reference TRBV7-9 and TRBJ1-3, is DTGVSQNPRHKITKRGQNVTFRCDPISEHNRLYWYRQTLGQGPEFLTYFQNEAQLEKSRLLSDRFSAERPKGSFSTLEIQRTEQGDSAMYLCASSFPAPDGNTIYFGEGSWLTVV.

In this sample, this clonotype turned up many times. This chain uses TRBV6-5 with TRBJ2-7; a possible D gene is TRBD2 (5 bases). The germline gives CDR1 MNHEY, CDR2 SVGAGI. Trimming removed 2 bases from V and 6 bases from J, with 14 bases in between. The CDR3 runs to 14 residues. The CDR3 sequence: CASSYGGSVVEQYF. For the CDR3, the DNA is TGTGCCAGCAGTTACGGCGGGTCGGTGGTCGAGCAGTACTTC.

This clonotype was found a few times. The chain has TRBV7-9 and TRBJ2-7; D possibly matches TRBD1 or TRBD2 (5 bases each). The length of the CDR3 is 16 residues. The V end was cut by 2 bases, the J end by 2 bases, with 16 bases between. CDR1 and CDR2 from the germline V gene are SEHNR and FQNEAQ (reference sequence). The CDR3 DNA is TGTGCCAGCAGCTTATGGGACGTCGGGCAGACCTACGAGCAGTACTTC. It yields the protein CASSLWDVGQTYEQYF. Together with reference TRBV7-9 and TRBJ2-7, the CDR3 gives the full variable domain: DTGVSQNPRHKITKRGQNVTFRCDPISEHNRLYWYRQTLGQGPEFLTYFQNEAQLEKSRLLSDRFSAERPKGSFSTLEIQRTEQGDSAMYLCASSLWDVGQTYEQYFGPGTRLTVT.

This clonotype was observed a few times. The chain recombines TRBV12-3 or TRBV12-4 with TRBJ2-1; 7 bases match TRBD1. V gave up 6 bases and J gave up 0 bases; unmatched junction bases: 5. CDR3 length: 15 amino acids. DNA of the CDR3: TGTGCCAGCAGGTCGACAGGGCGCTCCTACAATGAGCAGTTCTTC. Translating gives CASRSTGRSYNEQFF.

This clonotype came up many times. The V and J genes are TRBV27 and TRBJ2-5, with a possible D match to TRBD1 (6 bases). Trimming removed 1 base from V and 4 bases from J, with 10 bases in between. Germline assignment: CDR1 MNHEY and CDR2 SMNVEV (reference sequence). The CDR3 loop spans 14 amino acids. CDR3 sequence: CASSLLGASETQYF. DNA of the CDR3: TGTGCCAGCAGTTTATTGGGGGCCTCAGAGACCCAGTACTTC.

This clonotype was observed a handful of times. The CDR3 end shows no conserved phenylalanine or tryptophan, and so a read error is likely. The chain links TRBV7-2 to TRBJ2-7; TRBD1 agrees at 9 bases. CDR1 is SGHTA, CDR2 FQGNSA, per germline. V was pared by 3 bases and J by 3 bases, with 9 bases of the junction left unmatched. The CDR3 spans 16 residues. In nucleotides, the CDR3 is TGTGCCAGCAGCTTGGCTACCGGGACAGGGTACTACGAGCAGTACTCC. This sequence encodes CASSLATGTGYYEQYS.

This clonotype was observed at least ten times. The rearrangement joins TRBV6-6 to TRBJ2-7; D not certain. The CDR3 spans 15 residues. The germline gives CDR1 MNHNY, CDR2 SVGAGI (reference sequence). The germline V and J ends were trimmed by 5 bases and 2 bases, with 16 bases remaining between them. The CDR3 DNA follows: TGTGCCAGCAGTAATGGCCCCGGTGGTACCTACGAGCAGTACTTC. Its translation: CASSNGPGGTYEQYF.

This clonotype was seen only a few times. The chain joins TRBV2 to TRBJ1-1, with D perhaps matching TRBD1 (5 bases). V lost 6 bases and J lost 0, with 14 bases in between. The germline gives CDR1 SNHLY, CDR2 FYNNEI. There are 15 residues in the CDR3. This CDR3 reads CASRTLGTLNTEAFF. The CDR3 DNA reads as TGTGCCAGCAGGACCCTTGGGACCTTGAACACTGAAGCTTTCTTT.

This clonotype showed up many times. The CDR3 DNA is TGTGCCAGCACCCATACTGAAATCCAGGTGCCAGGCTTGGGCTTCTCTGGGGCCAACGTCCTGACTTTC. Translated: CASTHTEIQVPGLGFSGANVLTF. The chain couples TRBV28 to TRBJ2-6; unclear D gene. The V gene lost 7 bases and the J gene lost 0 bases, with 34 bases spanning the gap. Germline CDR1 is MDHEN and CDR2 is SYDVKM. This CDR3 comprises 23 residues.